This TCR beta chain comes out of a study of cytomegalovirus exposure and HLA in healthy donors. CDR1 and CDR2 (germline): LGHNA, YNFKEQ. V dropped 4 bases and J dropped 0; count of bases not matched to a gene: 1. The CDR3 length is 15 residues. The PCR ran on 60 Vbeta and 13 Jbeta primers. Generated by immunoSEQ multiplex PCR, the TCRdb table keeps only in-frame clones and is missing some. The sample consists of roughly 150,000 clones, 75% of them appearing once. Sequencing was done on a sample of PBMCs. The genes are TRBV4-2 and TRBJ1-2; 11 positions agree with TRBD1. The source of this sequence is a man aged 30 to 45 in good health and CMV-seronegative. CDR3 sequence reads: CASSPDRGPNYGYTF. Written as DNA, the CDR3 is TGTGCCAGCAGCCCGGACAGGGGGCCTAACTATGGCTACACCTTC.